A single sample is the source of the 5 T cell receptor beta chains below, sequenced in a study of cytotoxic CD8 clonotypes in ibrutinib-treated CLL. The table came from immunoSEQ multiplex PCR; TCRdb's copy has only in-frame clones and leaves some out. The sample gives some 300,000 clones, about 77% of which show up once; under 8.5% is in the top ten. The starting material was PBMCs, obtained before ibrutinib treatment. These receptors were taken from a human donor with chronic lymphocytic leukemia.

V gene TRBV7-8 combines with J gene TRBJ1-5, with unresolved D. V shed 3 bases and J shed 5 bases, with 5 bases lying between them. From germline, CDR1 is SGHVS and CDR2 FQNEAQ. CDR3 length: 12 amino acids. CDR3 bases: TGTGCCAGCAGCTTCTACGATCAGCCCCAGCATTTT. Protein: CASSFYDQPQHF.

This sequence joins TRBV5-1 and TRBJ2-7; the match to TRBD1 covers 7 bases. The CDR3 runs 14 residues. Germline-derived CDR1 and CDR2 are SGHRS and YFSETQ. V gave up 4 bases and J gave up 2 bases; unmatched junction bases: 6. In nucleotides, the CDR3 is TGCGCCAGCAGCACCAGACAGGGACCCTACGAGCAGTACTTC. This sequence encodes CASSTRQGPYEQYF. The full variable domain, its missing parts supplied by reference TRBV5-1 and TRBJ2-7, is KAGVTQTPRYLIKTRGQQVTLSCSPISGHRSVSWYQQTPGQGLQFLFEYFSETQRNKGNFPGRFSGRQFSNSRSEMNVSTLELGDSALYLCASSTRQGPYEQYFGPGTRLTVT.

The count of this clone is one. The rearrangement links TRBV28 to TRBJ2-3; 11 nucleotides align to TRBD2. This CDR3 spans 19 amino acids. The trim removed 4 bases at V and 0 bases at J, leaving 12 bases unmatched. Germline CDR1 reads MDHEN; CDR2 reads SYDVKM. The CDR3 DNA sequence: TGTGCCAGCAGTTCACCACCGGGACTAGCGGCAACTAGCACAGATACGCAGTATTTT. It specifies CASSSPPGLAATSTDTQYF.

This clone has just a few counts. This chain uses TRBV5-4 with TRBJ1-2; weak D call: TRBD1 (6 bases). V dropped 2 bases and J dropped 4 bases, with 9 bases sitting between them. The CDR3 spans 13 residues. Germline V gives CDR1 SGHNT, CDR2 YYREEE (reference sequence). This chain's CDR3 is CASSLTGPYGYTF. The CDR3 DNA follows: TGTGCCAGCAGCTTAACAGGGCCCTATGGCTACACCTTC.

The chain combines TRBV9 with TRBJ1-2; possible D gene TRBD1, 6 bases. CDR1 and CDR2 (germline): SGDLS, YYNGEE. The CDR3 extends over 13 amino acids. Trimming took off 4 bases at V and 4 bases at J, with 11 bases between the two ends. CDR3: CASSTQGIYGYTF. The CDR3 bases are TGTGCCAGCAGCACCCAGGGGATCTATGGCTACACCTTC. The complete variable domain, with remaining parts taken from reference TRBV9 and TRBJ1-2, reads DSGVTQTPKHLITATGQRVTLRCSPRSGDLSVYWYQQSLDQGLQFLIQYYNGEERAKGNILERFSAQQFPDLHSELNLSSLELGDSALYFCASSTQGIYGYTFGSGTRLTVV.